Listed below are T cell receptor beta chains from one sample, sequenced in a study of cytomegalovirus exposure and HLA in healthy donors. Using immunoSEQ multiplex PCR, the repertoire was profiled, and TCRdb retains in-frame clones only, with some absent. Of approximately 85,000 clones in the sample, 80% were seen once. Material: PBMCs. The receptors originated from a man between 25 and 39 years old in good health and CMV-seronegative. The CDR3 runs from the conserved cysteine through the conserved F or W. A D gene is named only where the DNA matches it firmly. Clone sizes are given selectively: once, few, many, or a class where the clone is expanded.

clone_size,j_call,v_call,d_call,cdr3_nt,cdr3_aa
once,TRBJ1-1,TRBV6-5,.,TGTGCCAGCAGTCCCTACTCGAACACTGAAGCTTTCTTT,CASSPYSNTEAFF
.,TRBJ1-1,TRBV4-3,TRBD1,TGCGCCAGCAGCCAAGTCCGATCCGGACAGGGCGAAGCTTTCTTT,CASSQVRSGQGEAFF
.,TRBJ1-3,TRBV25-1,.,TGTGCCAGCAGTGATCCCACCGGGAAAAGCTCTGGAAACACCATATATTTT,CASSDPTGKSSGNTIYF
.,TRBJ2-7,TRBV29-1,TRBD1,TGCAGCGTTGTCTTCTTGGCAGGGGGCCCCTACGAGCAGTACTTC,CSVVFLAGGPYEQYF
.,TRBJ1-1,TRBV12-5,TRBD1,TGTGCTAGTGGTCTAACCGGGACAGGGGTCACCGCGGGCACTGAAGCTTTCTTT,CASGLTGTGVTAGTEAFF
.,TRBJ2-7,TRBV7-9,TRBD2,TGTGCCAGCAGCTTTCCGGGAGGGCCGGGCTACGAGCAGTACTTC,CASSFPGGPGYEQYF
.,TRBJ1-1,TRBV6-5,TRBD1,TGTGCCAGCACCGGGCCTAAACAGGGGAGCACTGAAGCTTTCTTT,CASTGPKQGSTEAFF
.,TRBJ1-1,TRBV18,TRBD1,TGTGCCAGCTCACCGACAGGGGGGTTTGAAGCTTTCTTT,CASSPTGGFEAFF
.,TRBJ2-7,TRBV7-9,TRBD2,TGTGCCAGCAGCTTAGGGACTAGCGGCTCCTACGAGCAGTACTTC,CASSLGTSGSYEQYF
.,TRBJ2-7,TRBV6-5,.,TGTGCCAGCAGCCCACGGTCCCACAGAACCTACGAGCAGTACTTC,CASSPRSHRTYEQYF
.,TRBJ2-3,TRBV6-6,TRBD2,TGTGCCAGCAGTGGGGGACTAGCGGGAGTGACGGCTACGCAGTATTTT,CASSGGLAGVTATQYF
.,TRBJ1-5,TRBV30,.,TGTGCCTGGAGTGCACTGACAGGCGATCAGCCCCAGCATTTT,CAWSALTGDQPQHF
.,TRBJ2-3,TRBV5-5,.,TGTGCCAGCAGCTTGGTCTGGACACTATCCACAGATACGCAGTATTTT,CASSLVWTLSTDTQYF
.,TRBJ1-1,TRBV5-4,TRBD1,TGTGCCAGCAGCCCTAGACAGGGGGAGAACACTGAAGCTTTCTTT,CASSPRQGENTEAFF
.,TRBJ2-1,TRBV6-4,TRBD2,TGTGCCAGCAGTGACTCGGGACTAGCGGGGGGCAATGAGCAGTTCTTC,CASSDSGLAGGNEQFF
.,TRBJ1-1,TRBV11-2,.,TGTGCCAGCAGCTTAGACGGGAACACTGAAGCTTTCTTT,CASSLDGNTEAFF
few,TRBJ1-1,TRBV5-6,TRBD1,TGTGCCAGCAGCTGGCGGGACAGGACAATGAACACTGAAGCTTTCTTT,CASSWRDRTMNTEAFF
.,TRBJ2-2,TRBV29-1,.,TGCAGCGTTGAAGGGGCTGGCGAGACGGACATCACCGGGGAGCTGTTTTTT,CSVEGAGETDITGELFF
few,TRBJ2-3,TRBV6-4,TRBD1,TGTGCCAGCAGTGAGGATCAGGGGGCGGATACGCAGTATTTT,CASSEDQGADTQYF
.,TRBJ1-2,TRBV18,TRBD1,TGTGCCAGCTCACGTGGACAGGGGGCATCCTATGGCTACACCTTC,CASSRGQGASYGYTF
.,TRBJ2-7,TRBV28,TRBD1,TGTGCCTCACTCGGGACAGGGAGCTACGAGCAGTACTTC,CASLGTGSYEQYF
.,TRBJ2-1,TRBV18,TRBD2,TGTGCCAGCTCACCTGAGCGGGGGGATTACAATGAGCAGTTCTTC,CASSPERGDYNEQFF
.,TRBJ2-1,TRBV9,.,TGTGCCAGCAGCGTAGGCAGCGGGCAGTACAATGAGCAGTTCTTC,CASSVGSGQYNEQFF
.,TRBJ2-1,TRBV6-1,TRBD1,TGTGCCAGCAGTGAAAATTGGGTGGACAGGGTAGGAGCGGTCTCCTACAATGAGCAGTTCTTC,CASSENWVDRVGAVSYNEQFF
.,TRBJ1-1,TRBV5-6,.,TGTGCCAGCAGCCCAACCCCAGGGGAGTCCCGTGAAGCTTTCTTT,CASSPTPGESREAFF
.,TRBJ1-2,TRBV27,.,TGTGCCAGCAGCAGGAGGGACGGCAACTATGGCTACACCTTC,CASSRRDGNYGYTF
.,TRBJ2-1,TRBV9,.,TGTGCCAGCAGCACGAGCCCCTATAGCGCGAATGAGCAGTTCTTC,CASSTSPYSANEQFF
.,TRBJ2-7,TRBV4-3,TRBD1,TGCGCCAGCAGCCGAGACAGGGACTACGAGCAGTACTTC,CASSRDRDYEQYF
once,TRBJ1-1,TRBV11-1,TRBD1,TGTGCCAGCAGCCCCCGACAGGGGGCCATGAACACTGAAGCTTTCTTT,CASSPRQGAMNTEAFF
.,TRBJ2-5,TRBV9,TRBD2,TGTGCCAGCAGCGTAGGTAATAGCGGGGGGCAAGAGACCCAGTACTTC,CASSVGNSGGQETQYF
.,TRBJ2-2,TRBV7-2,TRBD2,TGTGCCAGCAGCCCCCGACTAGCGGGGCGAACCGGGGAGCTGTTTTTT,CASSPRLAGRTGELFF
.,TRBJ2-5,TRBV7-3,.,TGTGCCAGCAGCCTAATATTCGGCGAGGCCCAGTACTTC,CASSLIFGEAQYF
few,TRBJ2-5,TRBV6-5,TRBD2,TGTGCCAGCAGTTACTCGGGGACTAGCGGGGAGGAGACCCAGTACTTC,CASSYSGTSGEETQYF
few,TRBJ2-7,TRBV5-4,.,TGTGCCAGCAGCTTGTACGGGGGGCTGGGCTACGAGCAGTACTTC,CASSLYGGLGYEQYF
.,TRBJ1-5,TRBV7-9,.,TGTGCCAGCAGCTTAGCTCTCGGGGTACCTAATCAGCCCCAGCATTTT,CASSLALGVPNQPQHF
.,TRBJ1-3,TRBV6-5,.,TGTGCCAGCAGTTACTCTTGGAGTGTCTCTGGAAACACCATATATTTT,CASSYSWSVSGNTIYF
few,TRBJ1-1,TRBV5-1,.,TGCGCCAGCAGGCCCCAACAGGCTTCACCCACTGAAGCTTTCTTT,CASRPQQASPTEAFF
.,TRBJ2-3,TRBV6-4,TRBD2,TGTGCCAGCAGTGACTCCGGGGGGGCCTCAGATACGCAGTATTTT,CASSDSGGASDTQYF
.,TRBJ2-7,TRBV5-1,TRBD2,TGCGCCAGCAGCTTGGCCTCACTCTTTAGCGGGGACCTTAGCTCCTACGAGCAGTACTTC,CASSLASLFSGDLSSYEQYF
.,TRBJ1-1,TRBV5-1,.,TGCGCCAGCAGCTTGGGGCAGGGAAAGAACACTGAAGCTTTCTTT,CASSLGQGKNTEAFF
.,TRBJ2-7,TRBV30,.,TGTGCCAAGACCCCCCGACAGCCCTACGAGCAGTACTTC,CAKTPRQPYEQYF
.,TRBJ1-1,TRBV30,.,TGTGCCTGGAGTGTGCAGGGCGACGTTGAAGCTTTCTTT,CAWSVQGDVEAFF
.,TRBJ2-7,TRBV28,TRBD2,TGTGCCAGCAGCTTGCCGGGACTAGCGGCGAGCTCCTACGAGCAGTACTTC,CASSLPGLAASSYEQYF
.,TRBJ2-2,TRBV15,TRBD2,TGTGCCACCAGCAGAGTGTCTAGCGGGAGCGGGGAGCTGTTTTTT,CATSRVSSGSGELFF
.,TRBJ2-3,TRBV29-1,.,TGCAGCGTTGCCGGAGGAGCGGTTAGCACAGATACGCAGTATTTT,CSVAGGAVSTDTQYF
.,TRBJ1-6,TRBV4-2,TRBD1,TGTGCCAGCAGCCAAGTTCCACAGGGGGCGGTCGGCTCACCCCTCCACTTT,CASSQVPQGAVGSPLHF
few,TRBJ2-2,TRBV25-1,.,TGTGCCAGCACTTCTAGGCCAGGGCTAGCGCCAACCACCGGGGAGCTGTTTTTT,CASTSRPGLAPTTGELFF
.,TRBJ1-1,TRBV18,.,TGTGCCAGCTCACCTTACAGGGCCTCTCTGAACACTGAAGCTTTCTTT,CASSPYRASLNTEAFF